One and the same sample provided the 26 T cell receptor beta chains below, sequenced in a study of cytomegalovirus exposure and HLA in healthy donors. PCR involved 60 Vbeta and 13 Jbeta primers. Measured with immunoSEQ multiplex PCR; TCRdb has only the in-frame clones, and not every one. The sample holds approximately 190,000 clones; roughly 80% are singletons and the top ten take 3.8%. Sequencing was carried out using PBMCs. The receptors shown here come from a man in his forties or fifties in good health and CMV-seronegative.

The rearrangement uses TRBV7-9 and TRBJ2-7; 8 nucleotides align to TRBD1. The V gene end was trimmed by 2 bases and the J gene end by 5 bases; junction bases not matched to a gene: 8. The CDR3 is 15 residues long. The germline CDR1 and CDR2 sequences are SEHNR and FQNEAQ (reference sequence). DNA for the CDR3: TGTGCCAGCAGCTTAATGGTCAGGGGGCTCCACGAGCAGTACTTC. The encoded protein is CASSLMVRGLHEQYF.

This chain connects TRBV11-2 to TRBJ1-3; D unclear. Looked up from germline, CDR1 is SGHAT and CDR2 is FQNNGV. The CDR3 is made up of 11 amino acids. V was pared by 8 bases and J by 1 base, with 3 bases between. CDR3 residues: CASQSGNTIYF. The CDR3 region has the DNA TGTGCCAGCCAGTCTGGAAACACCATATATTTT. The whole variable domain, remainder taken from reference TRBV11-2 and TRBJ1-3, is EAGVAQSPRYKIIEKRQSVAFWCNPISGHATLYWYQQILGQGPKLLIQFQNNGVVDDSQLPKDRFSAERLKGVDSTLKIQPAKLEDSAVYLCASQSGNTIYFGEGSWLTVV.

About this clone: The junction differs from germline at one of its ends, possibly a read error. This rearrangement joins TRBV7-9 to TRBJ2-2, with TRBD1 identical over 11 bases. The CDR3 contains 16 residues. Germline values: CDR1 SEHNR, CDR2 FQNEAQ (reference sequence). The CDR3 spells CSSSIGQGANTGELFF. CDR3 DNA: TGTTCCAGCAGCATCGGACAGGGGGCAAACACCGGGGAGCTGTTTTTT. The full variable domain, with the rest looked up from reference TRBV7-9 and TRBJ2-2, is DTGVSQNPRHKITKRGQNVTFRCDPISEHNRLYWYRQTLGQGPEFLTYFQNEAQLEKSRLLSDRFSAERPKGSFSTLEIQRTEQGDSAMYLCSSSIGQGANTGELFFGEGSRLTVL.

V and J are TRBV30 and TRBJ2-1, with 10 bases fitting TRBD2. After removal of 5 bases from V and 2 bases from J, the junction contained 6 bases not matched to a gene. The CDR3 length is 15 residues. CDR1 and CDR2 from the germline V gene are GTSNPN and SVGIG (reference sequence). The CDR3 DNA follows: TGTGCCTGGTTTGGGCTAGCGGGGGCCTACAATGAGCAGTTCTTC. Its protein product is CAWFGLAGAYNEQFF. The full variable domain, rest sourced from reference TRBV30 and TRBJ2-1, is SQTIHQWPATLVQPVGSPLSLECTVEGTSNPNLYWYRQAAGRGLQLLFYSVGIGQISSEVPQNLSASRPQDRQFILSSKKLLLSDSGFYLCAWFGLAGAYNEQFFGPGTRLTVL.

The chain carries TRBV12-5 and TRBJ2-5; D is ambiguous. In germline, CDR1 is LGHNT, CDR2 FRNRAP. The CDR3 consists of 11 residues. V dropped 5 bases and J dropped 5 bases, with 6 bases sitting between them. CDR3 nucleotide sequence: TGTGCTAGTGGTCCCGCGGAGACCCAGTACTTC. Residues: CASGPAETQYF.

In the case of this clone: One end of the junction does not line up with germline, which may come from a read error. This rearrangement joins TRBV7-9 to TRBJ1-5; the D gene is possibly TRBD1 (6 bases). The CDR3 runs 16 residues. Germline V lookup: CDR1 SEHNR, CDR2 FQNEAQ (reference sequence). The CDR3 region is CSSSQGGRGSNQPQHF. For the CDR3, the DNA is TGTTCCAGCAGCCAAGGGGGAAGGGGTTCGAATCAGCCCCAGCATTTT.

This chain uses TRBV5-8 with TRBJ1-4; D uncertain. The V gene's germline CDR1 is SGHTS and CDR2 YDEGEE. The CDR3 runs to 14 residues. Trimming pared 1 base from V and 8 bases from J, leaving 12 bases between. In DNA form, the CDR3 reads TGTGCCAGCAGCTTGAAGGAGGTTGCCGAAAAACTGTTTTTT. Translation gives CASSLKEVAEKLFF.

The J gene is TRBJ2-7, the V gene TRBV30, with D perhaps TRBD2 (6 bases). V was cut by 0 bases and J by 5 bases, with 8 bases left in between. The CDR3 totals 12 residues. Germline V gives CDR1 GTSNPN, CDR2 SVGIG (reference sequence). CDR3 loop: CAWSVGGNEQYF. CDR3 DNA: TGTGCCTGGAGTGTAGGAGGGAACGAGCAGTACTTC. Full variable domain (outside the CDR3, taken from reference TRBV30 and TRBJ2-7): SQTIHQWPATLVQPVGSPLSLECTVEGTSNPNLYWYRQAAGRGLQLLFYSVGIGQISSEVPQNLSASRPQDRQFILSSKKLLLSDSGFYLCAWSVGGNEQYFGPGTRLTVT.

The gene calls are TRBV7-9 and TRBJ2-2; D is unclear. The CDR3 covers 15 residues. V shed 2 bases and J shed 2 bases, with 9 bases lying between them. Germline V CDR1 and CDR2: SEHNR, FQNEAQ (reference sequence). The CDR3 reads CASSLYSLNTGELFF. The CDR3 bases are TGTGCCAGCAGCTTATACAGCCTCAACACCGGGGAGCTGTTTTTT.

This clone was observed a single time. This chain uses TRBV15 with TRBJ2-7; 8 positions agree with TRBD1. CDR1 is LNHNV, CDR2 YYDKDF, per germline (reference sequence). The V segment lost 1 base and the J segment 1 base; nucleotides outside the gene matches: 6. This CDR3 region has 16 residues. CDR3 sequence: CATSRGRQGISYEQYF. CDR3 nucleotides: TGTGCCACCAGCAGAGGCCGACAGGGGATTTCCTACGAGCAGTACTTC. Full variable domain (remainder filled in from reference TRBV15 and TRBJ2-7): DAMVIQNPRYQVTQFGKPVTLSCSQTLNHNVMYWYQQKSSQAPKLLFHYYDKDFNNEADTPDNFQSRRPNTSFCFLDIRSPGLGDTAMYLCATSRGRQGISYEQYFGPGTRLTVT.

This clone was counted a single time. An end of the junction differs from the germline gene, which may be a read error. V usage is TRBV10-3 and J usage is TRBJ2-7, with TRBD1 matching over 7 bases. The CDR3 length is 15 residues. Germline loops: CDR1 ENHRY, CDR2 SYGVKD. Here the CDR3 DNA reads TGTGCCATCAGTGACTTTGGGACAGTCTCCGACGAGCAGTACTTC. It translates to CAISDFGTVSDEQYF.

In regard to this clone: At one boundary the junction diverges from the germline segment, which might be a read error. The CDR3: CSSSLLGTGSWELFF. The CDR3 DNA reads as TGTTCCAGCAGCTTATTGGGGACAGGGTCTTGGGAGCTGTTTTTT. The V and J genes are TRBV7-9 and TRBJ2-2, with TRBD1 identical over 9 bases. The CDR3 covers 15 residues. Germline V gives CDR1 SEHNR, CDR2 FQNEAQ (reference sequence).

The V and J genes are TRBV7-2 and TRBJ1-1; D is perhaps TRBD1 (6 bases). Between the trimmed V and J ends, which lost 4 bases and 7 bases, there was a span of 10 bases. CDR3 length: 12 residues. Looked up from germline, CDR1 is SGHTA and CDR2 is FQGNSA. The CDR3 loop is CASSYRAIEAFF. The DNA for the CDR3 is TGTGCCAGCAGCTACAGGGCTATTGAAGCTTTCTTT.

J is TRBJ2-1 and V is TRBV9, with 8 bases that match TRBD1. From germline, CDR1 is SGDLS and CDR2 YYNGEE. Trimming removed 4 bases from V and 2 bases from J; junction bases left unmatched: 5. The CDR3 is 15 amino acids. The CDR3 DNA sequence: TGTGCCAGCAGCCCCCGGACAGGGCCCTACAATGAGCAGTTCTTC. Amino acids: CASSPRTGPYNEQFF.

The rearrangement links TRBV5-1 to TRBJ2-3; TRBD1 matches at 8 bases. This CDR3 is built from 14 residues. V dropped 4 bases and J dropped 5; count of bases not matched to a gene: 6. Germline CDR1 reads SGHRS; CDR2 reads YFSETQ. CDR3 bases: TGCGCCAGCAGCCCTGGACAGGGAAAAGATACGCAGTATTTT. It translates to CASSPGQGKDTQYF.

CDR3 protein: CASSLPLRDITTGYTF. Written as DNA, the CDR3 is TGTGCCAGCAGCTTACCCCTTCGGGATATCACCACGGGCTACACCTTC. V usage is TRBV7-9 and J usage is TRBJ1-2; no clear D gene. The ends were cut back, 2 bases at V and 8 bases at J, with 21 bases in the middle. The CDR3 length is 16 residues. Germline V gives CDR1 SEHNR, CDR2 FQNEAQ (reference sequence). The whole variable domain, filled in from reference TRBV7-9 and TRBJ1-2, reads DTGVSQNPRHKITKRGQNVTFRCDPISEHNRLYWYRQTLGQGPEFLTYFQNEAQLEKSRLLSDRFSAERPKGSFSTLEIQRTEQGDSAMYLCASSLPLRDITTGYTFGSGTRLTVV.

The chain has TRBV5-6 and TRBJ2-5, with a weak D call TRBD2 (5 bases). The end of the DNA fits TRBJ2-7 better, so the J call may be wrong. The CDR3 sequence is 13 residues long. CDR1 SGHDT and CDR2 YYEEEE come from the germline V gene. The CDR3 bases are TGTGCCAGCAGCCCGGAGGCCACCTACGAGCAGTACTTC. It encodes CASSPEATYEQYF.

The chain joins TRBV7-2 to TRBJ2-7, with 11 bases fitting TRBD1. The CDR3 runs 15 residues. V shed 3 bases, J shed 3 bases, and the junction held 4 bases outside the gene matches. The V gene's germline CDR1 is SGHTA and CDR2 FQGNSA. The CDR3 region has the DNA TGTGCCAGCAGCTTTCAGGGACAGGGGGGCTACGAGCAGTACTTC. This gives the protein CASSFQGQGGYEQYF.

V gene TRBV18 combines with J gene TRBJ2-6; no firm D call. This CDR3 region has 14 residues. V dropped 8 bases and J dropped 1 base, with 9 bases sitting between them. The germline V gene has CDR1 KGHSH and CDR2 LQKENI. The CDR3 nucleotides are TGTGCCAGCAAAACCAGGTCTGGGGCCAACGTCCTGACTTTC. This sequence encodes CASKTRSGANVLTF.

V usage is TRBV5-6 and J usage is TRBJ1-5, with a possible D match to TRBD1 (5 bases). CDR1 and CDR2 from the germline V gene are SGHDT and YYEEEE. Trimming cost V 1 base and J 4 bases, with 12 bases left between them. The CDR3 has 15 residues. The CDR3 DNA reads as TGTGCCAGCAGCTTGAGGGGAATTCAGAATCAGCCCCAGCATTTT. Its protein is CASSLRGIQNQPQHF. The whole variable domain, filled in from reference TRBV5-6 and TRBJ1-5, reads DAGVTQSPTHLIKTRGQQVTLRCSPKSGHDTVSWYQQALGQGPQFIFQYYEEEERQRGNFPDRFSGHQFPNYSSELNVNALLLGDSALYLCASSLRGIQNQPQHFGDGTRLSIL.

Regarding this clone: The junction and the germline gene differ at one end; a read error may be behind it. The CDR3 loop is CSSSFTGYGYTF. CDR3 in DNA: TGTTCCAGCAGCTTCACAGGATACGGCTACACCTTC. The genes are TRBV7-9 and TRBJ1-2, with D possibly TRBD1 on 5 matching bases. Germline-derived CDR1 and CDR2 are SEHNR and FQNEAQ (reference sequence). CDR3 size: 12 residues.

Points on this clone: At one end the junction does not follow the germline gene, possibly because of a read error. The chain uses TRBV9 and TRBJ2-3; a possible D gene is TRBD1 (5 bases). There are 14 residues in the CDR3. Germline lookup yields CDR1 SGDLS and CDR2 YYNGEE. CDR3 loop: CASSSQKGTGTQYF. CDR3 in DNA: TGTGCCAGCAGCTCCCAGAAGGGCACAGGTACGCAGTATTTT.

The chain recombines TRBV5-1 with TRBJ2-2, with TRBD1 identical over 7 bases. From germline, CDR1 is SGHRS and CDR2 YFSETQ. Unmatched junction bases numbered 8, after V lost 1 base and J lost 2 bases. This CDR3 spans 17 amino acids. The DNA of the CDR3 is TGCGCCAGCAGCTTGCAAAGAACAGGGGTAAACACCGGGGAGCTGTTTTTT. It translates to CASSLQRTGVNTGELFF.

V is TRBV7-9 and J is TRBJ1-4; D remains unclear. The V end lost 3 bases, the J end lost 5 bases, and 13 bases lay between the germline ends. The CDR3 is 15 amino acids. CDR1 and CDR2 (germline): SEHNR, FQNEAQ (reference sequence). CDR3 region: CASSFTGTLNEKLFF. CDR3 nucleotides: TGTGCCAGCAGCTTTACGGGAACCTTAAATGAAAAACTGTTTTTT. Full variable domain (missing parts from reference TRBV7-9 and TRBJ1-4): DTGVSQNPRHKITKRGQNVTFRCDPISEHNRLYWYRQTLGQGPEFLTYFQNEAQLEKSRLLSDRFSAERPKGSFSTLEIQRTEQGDSAMYLCASSFTGTLNEKLFFGSGTQLSVL.

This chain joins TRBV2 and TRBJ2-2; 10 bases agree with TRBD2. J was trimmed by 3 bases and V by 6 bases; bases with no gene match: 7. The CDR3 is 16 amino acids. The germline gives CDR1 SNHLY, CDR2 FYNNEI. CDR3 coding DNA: TGTGCCAGCAGCGTGGGACTAGCGAGATACACCGGGGAGCTGTTTTTT. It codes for CASSVGLARYTGELFF.

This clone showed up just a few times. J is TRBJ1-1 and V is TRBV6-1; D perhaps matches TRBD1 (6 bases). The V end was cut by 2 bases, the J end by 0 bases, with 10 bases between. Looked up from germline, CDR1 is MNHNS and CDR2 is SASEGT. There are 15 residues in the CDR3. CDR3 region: CASSELDRLNTEAFF. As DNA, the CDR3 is TGTGCCAGCAGTGAATTGGACAGATTGAACACTGAAGCTTTCTTT.